This TCR beta chain was captured by sequencing in a study of T cells in Graves' hyperthyroidism and ophthalmopathy. Findings of the study overall: Onset of ophthalmopathy came a median roughly 6.4 months after the model predicted it.

Researchers barred patients who had uncontrolled infection, other autoimmune disease, pregnancy or lactation. Out of roughly 10 ml of fresh peripheral blood came the PBMCs. Trimming took off 5 bases at V and 2 bases at J, with 13 bases between the two ends. Germline V gene sequence: CDR1 MNHEY, CDR2 SMNVEV (reference sequence). This CDR3 comprises 15 residues. This clonotype came up many times. Its antigen is as yet unknown. Amplification yielded TCR beta CDR3 regions, with RNA transcripts as the source. When the TCR CDR3 underwent first-round RT-PCR, the HTBI primer set was used. TCRdb independently ran MiXCR on the multiplex PCR reads; one entry per CDR3 protein. The data contain approximately 300,000 distinct CDR3 sequences, about 17% of them singletons.

This sequence originates from a woman aged 60-75 years with Graves' ophthalmopathy. The specimen sequenced was blood. The chain joins TRBV27 to TRBJ1-5; D call uncertain. In DNA form, the CDR3 reads TGTGCCAGCAGTGCGGGCCGTTGGGGCAATCAGCCCCAGCATTTT. Amino acid sequence: CASSAGRWGNQPQHF.